Given below is one TCR beta chain in context. Trimming took off 5 bases at V and 6 bases at J, with 17 bases between the two ends. The CDR3 consists of 15 residues. The germline gives CDR1 SGHAT, CDR2 FQDESV (reference sequence). Sequencing used immunoSEQ multiplex PCR; TCRdb keeps in-frame clones, though not all of them. In the table there are approximately 180,000 clones, more than 70% of which are singletons. This specimen comes from a study of blood T cell repertoires in COVID-19. The TCR comes from a human donor in a cohort sampled during active COVID-19. The V gene is TRBV11-1, the J gene TRBJ2-1; the D gene is possibly TRBD2 (5 bases). The specimen sequenced was peripheral blood. CDR3 amino acids: CASSQGRESFNEQFF. The CDR3 coding sequence is TGTGCCAGCAGCCAAGGACGGGAATCGTTCAATGAGCAGTTCTTC. Full variable domain (remainder filled in from reference TRBV11-1 and TRBJ2-1): EAEVAQSPRYKITEKSQAVAFWCDPISGHATLYWYRQILGQGPELLVQFQDESVVDDSQLPKDRFSAERLKGVDSTLKIQPAELGDSAMYLCASSQGRESFNEQFFGPGTRLTVL.